The clone carrying this T cell receptor (beta chain) was seen a few times. What it binds is unknown. MiXCR was run by TCRdb on the reads, yielding one entry per CDR3 protein. The data hold 150,000 to 200,000 distinct CDR3 sequences, with roughly 18% observed a single time. CDR1 is ENHRY, CDR2 SYGVKD, per germline. V lost 2 bases and J lost 0, with 11 bases in between. This CDR3 has 15 amino acids. The data stem from a study of T cell repertoires in cytomegalovirus infection. Study-wide context: Public TCR beta signatures provided an indication of both CMV infection and a matching HLA type. Whole-study results and caveats: Pooled public TCR beta family frequency picked out CMV carriers with the relevant HLA. The ex vivo response was dominated by HLA-C-restricted CMV-specific TCR beta clonotypes.

The chain joins TRBV10-3 to TRBJ2-7; no clear D. This clonotype originated in a human donor in good health (CMV status not recorded). Some clones in this sample may be carry-over from other donors' samples. Sequencing was done on a sample of CD8+ T cells from PBMCs. CDR3 coding DNA: TGTGCCATCAGTGAGGAAGTGCCGGACTCCTACGAGCAGTACTTC. Translated, it gives CAISEEVPDSYEQYF.